The 32 T cell receptor beta chains presented below share a single source sample, sequenced in a study of siplizumab effects on memory and regulatory T cells (dated by TCRdb to between 2018 and 2021). Libraries came from the immunoSEQ multiplex PCR assay. In its TCRdb copy, this immuneACCESS table keeps in-frame sequences only and misses some clones. Where compared with another copy, unresolved V genes explain less than half of these, and the others have no known cause. Here the sample has approximately 52,000 clones; under 98% occur a single time. Over 0.6% of the sample comes from the top ten. Sequenced input: naive CD4+ T cells sorted from blood. Explained via the paper, the cell subset or site label denotes: unstimulated naive T cells. The receptors were sampled from a human donor in good health.

This chain joins TRBV15 and TRBJ2-5; 8 bases line up with TRBD1. CDR1 and CDR2 from the germline V gene are LNHNV and YYDKDF (reference sequence). Germline trimming cut 3 bases from V and 1 base from J; bases unmatched to any gene: 4. The CDR3 has 15 residues. CDR3 bases: TGTGCCACCAGCAGTGGACAGGGTGGCCAAGAGACCCAGTACTTC. As protein: CATSSGQGGQETQYF.

The V and J genes are TRBV18 and TRBJ1-4; 8 bases line up with TRBD1. The length of the CDR3 is 15 residues. Germline V gene sequence: CDR1 KGHSH, CDR2 LQKENI. Losses at the gene ends were 0 bases for V and 7 bases for J; bases not matched to a gene: 4. The CDR3 loop reads CASSPPGQAGEKLFF. As DNA, the CDR3 is TGTGCCAGCTCACCACCGGGACAGGCAGGTGAAAAACTGTTTTTT.

The chain carries TRBV19 and TRBJ2-7, with D possibly being TRBD2 (6 bases). Trimming took off 1 base at V and 3 bases at J, with 10 bases between the two ends. This CDR3 has 14 amino acids. Germline assignment: CDR1 LNHDA and CDR2 SQIVND (reference sequence). The CDR3 region is CASSIGTSRYEQYF. CDR3 in DNA: TGTGCCAGTAGTATAGGAACTAGCCGCTACGAGCAGTACTTC.

This sequence joins TRBV30 and TRBJ2-1; tentative D call: TRBD2 (6 bases). The germline CDR1 and CDR2 sequences are GTSNPN and SVGIG (reference sequence). The CDR3 totals 19 residues. V was clipped by 0 bases and J by 0 bases, with 21 bases between them. This CDR3 is CAWSVRISGSPSSYNEQFF. Here the CDR3 DNA reads TGTGCCTGGAGTGTTCGCATTAGCGGCAGTCCATCCTCCTACAATGAGCAGTTCTTC.

This clone showed up just once. Here the CDR3 DNA reads TGCGCCAGCAGCCAAGGTTTGCGGGATACCTACGAGCAGTACTTC. This sequence encodes CASSQGLRDTYEQYF. J is TRBJ2-7 and V is TRBV4-1, with a weak D call TRBD2 (6 bases). V was clipped by 1 base and J by 2 bases, with 12 bases between them. The CDR3 loop spans 15 amino acids. Germline V gene data show CDR1 as MGHRA and CDR2 as YSYEKL.

This chain connects TRBV14 to TRBJ1-2, with D maybe TRBD1 (5 bases). Per germline, CDR1 SGHDN and CDR2 FVKESK. Trimming shortened V by 1 base and J by 8 bases, and 11 bases separated the two germline ends. The CDR3 is 13 residues long. CDR3 DNA sequence: TGTGCCAGCAGCCAAGTTCCGGGGCAAGGCTACACCTTC. Amino acid sequence: CASSQVPGQGYTF.

The V call is TRBV11-3, the J call TRBJ2-5, with D tentatively TRBD1 (5 bases). V lost 5 bases and J lost 5, with 12 bases in between. Looked up from germline, CDR1 is SGHNT and CDR2 is YENEEA. This CDR3 contains 13 residues. The CDR3 nucleotides read TGTGCCAGCAGCCCGGACACCGGGGAGACCCAGTACTTC. Protein sequence: CASSPDTGETQYF.

V is TRBV5-4 and J is TRBJ2-7; 7 nucleotides agree with TRBD1. Germline V gene data show CDR1 as SGHNT and CDR2 as YYREEE (reference sequence). This CDR3 has 14 amino acids. After removal of 5 bases from V and 0 bases from J, the junction contained 5 bases not matched to a gene. Here the CDR3 DNA reads TGTGCCAGCAGACCCGGGACAGCCTCCTACGAGCAGTACTTC. This translates into CASRPGTASYEQYF.

V usage is TRBV7-2 and J usage is TRBJ2-7; D call uncertain. The CDR3 has 11 residues. The V and J ends lost 5 bases and 2 bases respectively, with 4 bases between them. Germline values: CDR1 SGHTA, CDR2 FQGNSA. CDR3 bases: TGTGCCAGCAGCGAAGCCTACGAGCAGTACTTC. It translates to CASSEAYEQYF.

The chain has TRBV25-1 and TRBJ2-2; D remains unclear. Looked up from germline, CDR1 is MGHDK and CDR2 is SYGVNS. CDR3 length equals 16 residues. Between the trimmed V and J ends, which lost 1 base and 0 bases, there was a span of 9 bases. The DNA for the CDR3 is TGTGCCAGCAGTGAATCGAGACCCCCGAACACCGGGGAGCTGTTTTTT. Its translation is CASSESRPPNTGELFF. The variable domain in full, with the rest retrieved from reference TRBV25-1 and TRBJ2-2, is EADIYQTPRYLVIGTGKKITLECSQTMGHDKMYWYQQDPGMELHLIHYSYGVNSTEKGDLSSESTVSRIRTEHFPLTLESARPSHTSQYLCASSESRPPNTGELFFGEGSRLTVL.

V gene TRBV5-5 combines with J gene TRBJ1-6; D is perhaps TRBD1 (6 bases). CDR1 SGHKS and CDR2 YYEKEE come from the germline V gene (reference sequence). The CDR3 contains 14 residues. Trimming took off 0 bases at V and 6 bases at J, with 7 bases between the two ends. CDR3 in amino acids: CASSLGTVNSPLHF. The CDR3 region has the DNA TGTGCCAGCAGCTTGGGGACAGTTAATTCACCCCTCCACTTT. The full variable domain, in which reference TRBV5-5 and TRBJ1-6 provide the parts outside the CDR3, is DAGVTQSPTHLIKTRGQQVTLRCSPISGHKSVSWYQQVLGQGPQFIFQYYEKEERGRGNFPDRFSARQFPNYSSELNVNALLLGDSALYLCASSLGTVNSPLHFGNGTRLTVT.

The J gene is TRBJ2-5, the V gene TRBV7-2, with TRBD2 matching over 7 bases. The length of the CDR3 is 15 residues. The J segment lost 1 base and the V segment lost 6 bases, leaving 8 bases of the junction unmatched. The germline CDR1 and CDR2 sequences are SGHTA and FQGNSA. CDR3 in amino acids: CASSWGGSRQETQYF. The CDR3 DNA follows: TGTGCCAGCAGTTGGGGGGGGTCCCGCCAAGAGACCCAGTACTTC.

This chain connects TRBV5-1 to TRBJ1-4, with TRBD1 matching 7 bases. Germline V lookup: CDR1 SGHRS, CDR2 YFSETQ. Germline trimming cut 0 bases from V and 5 bases from J; bases unmatched to any gene: 7. CDR3 size: 16 residues. CDR3 sequence (DNA): TGCGCCAGCAGCTTGGCCGGGGGACAGATGAATGAAAAACTGTTTTTT. It is translated as CASSLAGGQMNEKLFF. Filled out from reference TRBV5-1 and TRBJ1-4, the complete variable domain reads KAGVTQTPRYLIKTRGQQVTLSCSPISGHRSVSWYQQTPGQGLQFLFEYFSETQRNKGNFPGRFSGRQFSNSRSEMNVSTLELGDSALYLCASSLAGGQMNEKLFFGSGTQLSVL.

The V gene is TRBV28, the J gene TRBJ1-2; D not resolved. CDR3 size: 12 residues. Deletions cut 7 bases from V and 5 bases from J, with 11 bases between. Germline assignment: CDR1 MDHEN and CDR2 SYDVKM. The CDR3 DNA sequence: TGTGCCAGCAACTTACCAGGTTATGGCTACACCTTC. Translation: CASNLPGYGYTF.

The rearrangement links TRBV27 to TRBJ1-5; D is uncertain. V dropped 3 bases and J dropped 4 bases, with 10 bases sitting between them. The CDR3 runs 14 residues. Germline values: CDR1 MNHEY, CDR2 SMNVEV (reference sequence). The CDR3: CASSLQGRNQPQHF. CDR3 nucleotides: TGTGCCAGCAGTTTGCAAGGGCGGAATCAGCCCCAGCATTTT.

The V and J genes are TRBV30 and TRBJ1-5; D is possibly TRBD1 (5 bases). Germline V gene lookup returns CDR1 GTSNPN and CDR2 SVGIG (reference sequence). CDR3 length: 14 amino acids. V was clipped by 3 bases and J by 5 bases, with 14 bases between them. This CDR3 is CAWSPDTTYQPQHF. The CDR3 region has the DNA TGTGCCTGGAGCCCGGACACCACCTATCAGCCCCAGCATTTT.

The chain links TRBV6-5 to TRBJ1-2, with D unclear. Germline values: CDR1 MNHEY, CDR2 SVGAGI. Trimming pared 0 bases from V and 7 bases from J, leaving 12 bases between. CDR3 length: 14 amino acids. CDR3 in DNA: TGTGCCAGCAGTTACTCCCCCCGAAGGGCTGGCTACACCTTC. Translated: CASSYSPRRAGYTF.

The chain is built from TRBV7-8 and TRBJ1-5; 8 nucleotides agree with TRBD1. After removal of 0 bases from V and 7 bases from J, the junction contained 11 bases not matched to a gene. Germline values: CDR1 SGHVS, CDR2 FQNEAQ. The CDR3 is 17 residues long. In DNA form, the CDR3 reads TGTGCCAGCAGCTTAGCGTCAGGGGGCTCCTCGGAGCAGCCCCAGCATTTT. Protein product: CASSLASGGSSEQPQHF.

V gene TRBV19 combines with J gene TRBJ2-7, with D possibly matching TRBD1 (5 bases). Germline lookup yields CDR1 LNHDA and CDR2 SQIVND (reference sequence). V was pared by 3 bases and J by 7 bases, with 16 bases between. The CDR3 runs to 14 residues. CDR3 nucleotides: TGTGCCAGTAGTATCGGCCAGGGCTTAGGGGAGCAGTACTTC. Translating gives CASSIGQGLGEQYF.

This sequence joins TRBV7-2 and TRBJ1-1; D not certain. Deletions cut 6 bases from V and 2 bases from J, with 10 bases between. CDR1 is SGHTA, CDR2 FQGNSA, per germline. This CDR3 has 13 residues. In nucleotides, the CDR3 is TGTGCCAGCAGTTCCAGAAGAAACACTGAAGCTTTCTTT. Residues: CASSSRRNTEAFF. Supplemented by reference TRBV7-2 and TRBJ1-1, the full variable domain reads GAGVSQSPSNKVTEKGKDVELRCDPISGHTALYWYRQSLGQGLEFLIYFQGNSAPDKSGLPSDRFSAERTGGSVSTLTIQRTQQEDSAVYLCASSSRRNTEAFFGQGTRLTVV.

For the CDR3, the DNA is TGTGCCTGGAGTGTAACAGGAGGGAATCAGCCCCAGCATTTT. This translates into CAWSVTGGNQPQHF. J is TRBJ1-5 and V is TRBV30; D may be TRBD1 (5 bases). Trimming took off 0 bases at V and 4 bases at J, with 10 bases between the two ends. The CDR3 is made up of 14 amino acids. Germline CDR1 and CDR2: GTSNPN and SVGIG (reference sequence).

V usage is TRBV11-2 and J usage is TRBJ2-7; perhaps TRBD2 as D (5 bases). Trimming pared 5 bases from V and 6 bases from J, leaving 11 bases between. The CDR3 has 12 residues. Germline V CDR1 and CDR2: SGHAT, FQNNGV. The DNA of the CDR3 is TGTGCCAGCAGCCCGGGGTATTTCGAGCAGTACTTC. Amino acid sequence: CASSPGYFEQYF.

V and J are TRBV16 and TRBJ1-1, with D hard to call. Germline V lookup: CDR1 KGHSY, CDR2 FQNENV. Trimming cost V 4 bases and J 1 base, with 16 bases left between them. This CDR3 contains 16 residues. This CDR3 reads CASSPLSGLSNTEAFF. The CDR3 coding sequence is TGTGCCAGCAGCCCCCTCTCCGGGCTTTCGAACACTGAAGCTTTCTTT. Drawing the rest from reference TRBV16 and TRBJ1-1, the complete variable domain is GEEVAQTPKHLVRGEGQKAKLYCAPIKGHSYVFWYQQVLKNEFKFLISFQNENVFDETGMPKERFSAKCLPNSPCSLEIQATKLEDSAVYFCASSPLSGLSNTEAFFGQGTRLTVV.

The chain carries TRBV5-1 and TRBJ2-5, with D possibly being TRBD1 or TRBD2 (5 bases each). The length of the CDR3 is 16 residues. Per germline, CDR1 SGHRS and CDR2 YFSETQ. The V and J ends lost 0 bases and 5 bases respectively, with 17 bases between them. This chain's CDR3 is CASSLAGVGAGETQYF. The CDR3 DNA reads TGCGCCAGCAGCTTGGCCGGTGTGGGAGCAGGGGAGACCCAGTACTTC.

The chain has TRBV12-5 and TRBJ1-1; D is unresolved. CDR1 LGHNT and CDR2 FRNRAP come from the germline V gene. This CDR3 is built from 14 residues. V gave up 2 bases and J gave up 1 base, with 8 bases separating them. DNA for the CDR3: TGTGCTAGTGGTTTGTTGCGGACGAACACTGAAGCTTTCTTT. It codes for CASGLLRTNTEAFF. The full variable domain, with the rest looked up from reference TRBV12-5 and TRBJ1-1, is DARVTQTPRHKVTEMGQEVTMRCQPILGHNTVFWYRQTMMQGLELLAYFRNRAPLDDSGMPKDRFSAEMPDATLATLKIQPSEPRDSAVYFCASGLLRTNTEAFFGQGTRLTVV.

V usage is TRBV6-4 and J usage is TRBJ1-1; a possible D gene is TRBD1 (5 bases). The CDR3 length is 14 residues. The V end lost 7 bases, the J end lost 5 bases, and 17 bases lay between the germline ends. Germline V lookup: CDR1 MRHNA, CDR2 SNTAGT. CDR3 protein: CASKPTPEGTEAFF. The DNA for the CDR3 is TGTGCCAGCAAACCGACACCCGAGGGGACTGAAGCTTTCTTT.

The chain carries TRBV10-2 and TRBJ1-5; D is perhaps TRBD1 (5 bases). Trimming shortened V by 4 bases and J by 4 bases, and 8 bases separated the two germline ends. The CDR3 consists of 13 residues. The germline CDR1 and CDR2 sequences are WSHSY and SAAADI. CDR3 sequence: CASSAQGNQPQHF. As DNA, the CDR3 is TGCGCCAGCAGTGCCCAGGGAAATCAGCCCCAGCATTTT.

Comments on this clone: One junction end does not reproduce the germline sequence, and a read error may be involved. The chain employs TRBV5-4 and TRBJ1-2; D might be TRBD1 (6 bases). This CDR3 is built from 15 residues. The V gene's germline CDR1 is SGHNT and CDR2 YYREEE (reference sequence). Here the CDR3 DNA reads TGTGCCAGCAGCCCGGGGGCAACTGCCATGTCGGGCTACATCTTC. This sequence encodes CASSPGATAMSGYIF.

The V gene is TRBV19, the J gene TRBJ2-3, with 9 bases lining up with TRBD1. The germline V gene encodes CDR1 LNHDA and CDR2 SQIVND (reference sequence). Trimming removed 7 bases from V and 3 bases from J; junction bases left unmatched: 5. The CDR3 covers 14 residues. The CDR3 coding sequence is TGTGCCAGTACGACAGGGGGAACGACAGATACGCAGTATTTT. Translated: CASTTGGTTDTQYF.

This sequence joins TRBV19 and TRBJ2-5; D might be TRBD1 (6 bases). CDR1 and CDR2 (germline): LNHDA, SQIVND (reference sequence). Trimming stripped 5 bases from V and 5 bases from J, with 15 bases between. There are 14 residues in the CDR3. CDR3 coding DNA: TGTGCCAGTAGTCGGCCAGGGGTCAGTGAGACCCAGTACTTC. It codes for CASSRPGVSETQYF. Variable domain in full (rest from reference TRBV19 and TRBJ2-5): DGGITQSPKYLFRKEGQNVTLSCEQNLNHDAMYWYRQDPGQGLRLIYYSQIVNDFQKGDIAEGYSVSREKKESFPLTVTSAQKNPTAFYLCASSRPGVSETQYFGPGTRLLVL.

The chain has TRBV7-3 and TRBJ2-3; 9 nucleotides agree with TRBD2. Germline CDR1 SGHTA, CDR2 FQGTGA. The junction had 1 base not matched to a gene; V was cut back by 3 bases and J by 3 bases. The CDR3 extends over 14 amino acids. CDR3 bases: TGTGCCAGCAGCTTGACTAGCGGAACAGATACGCAGTATTTT. Translation: CASSLTSGTDTQYF.

The rearrangement joins TRBV30 to TRBJ1-2, with 9 bases matching TRBD1. The CDR3 spans 13 residues. Germline trimming cut 2 bases from V and 3 bases from J; bases unmatched to any gene: 1. CDR1 is GTSNPN, CDR2 SVGIG, per germline (reference sequence). This chain's CDR3 is CAWSRDRDYGYTF. In DNA form, the CDR3 reads TGTGCCTGGAGTCGGGACAGGGACTATGGCTACACCTTC.